A single sample is the source of the 15 T cell receptor beta chains below, sequenced in a study of control samples from healthy donors and cancer patients. Method: immunoSEQ multiplex PCR; TCRdb's copy keeps in-frame clones and lacks some. The sample shows about 100,000 clones, roughly 92% of them seen only once. Sequences were obtained from blood. The receptors were gathered from a human donor in good health. The donor label of this sample is uncertain.

Concerning this clone: The sample holds other DNA sequences that translate to the same CDR3. The chain carries TRBV18 and TRBJ2-2; 7 bases match TRBD1. This CDR3 is built from 15 residues. V lost 2 bases and J lost 2; bases outside the gene matches: 2. Germline V gene lookup returns CDR1 KGHSH and CDR2 LQKENI. The CDR3 nucleotides read TGTGCCAGCTCACCAGGGACAGTTAACACCGGGGAGCTGTTTTTT. Residues: CASSPGTVNTGELFF.

The CDR3 region is CASSLMGDEKLFF. CDR3 sequence (DNA): TGCGCCAGCAGCTTAATGGGCGATGAAAAACTGTTTTTT. The chain carries TRBV5-1 and TRBJ1-4; D not certain. V lost 2 bases to trimming and J lost 6 bases, with 8 bases between them. CDR1 is SGHRS, CDR2 YFSETQ, per germline. This CDR3 spans 13 amino acids.

The chain recombines TRBV7-8 with TRBJ1-6; 11 nucleotides match TRBD1. Looked up from germline, CDR1 is SGHVS and CDR2 is FQNEAQ. The CDR3 is 14 residues long. V trimming: 5 bases; J trimming: 7 bases; junction bases outside the gene matches: 1. CDR3 nucleotides: TGTGCCAGCAGCCGGGACAGGGGGAATTCACCCCTCCACTTT. Amino acids: CASSRDRGNSPLHF.

This chain joins TRBV7-2 and TRBJ1-1; no definite D call. The germline V gene has CDR1 SGHTA and CDR2 FQGNSA. This CDR3 is built from 13 residues. Trimming shortened V by 7 bases and J by 2 bases, and 11 bases separated the two germline ends. This chain's CDR3 is CASTFGINTEAFF. The CDR3 region has the DNA TGTGCCAGCACCTTCGGGATTAACACTGAAGCTTTCTTT.

The J gene is TRBJ1-4, the V gene TRBV10-3; no reliable D call. The CDR3 runs to 13 residues. Germline V gene lookup returns CDR1 ENHRY and CDR2 SYGVKD. Trimming shortened V by 3 bases and J by 7 bases, and 9 bases separated the two germline ends. The DNA of the CDR3 is TGTGCCATCAGTGACATCTGGGGTGAAAAACTGTTTTTT. Amino acids: CAISDIWGEKLFF.

This clone was seen just once. The chain combines TRBV28 with TRBJ2-2; 10 bases are shared with TRBD1. Germline V gene lookup returns CDR1 MDHEN and CDR2 SYDVKM. Losses at the gene ends were 11 bases for V and 0 bases for J; bases not matched to a gene: 9. The CDR3 runs to 16 residues. Here the CDR3 reads CAARDRGPSNTGELFF. In DNA form, the CDR3 reads TGTGCCGCCAGGGACAGGGGCCCCTCGAACACCGGGGAGCTGTTTTTT.

V gene TRBV24-1 combines with J gene TRBJ1-2, with TRBD1 as a possible D gene (6 bases). The V gene's germline CDR1 is KGHDR and CDR2 SFDVKD. The CDR3 has 15 residues. The V end lost 6 bases, the J end lost 3 bases, and 16 bases lay between the germline ends. The DNA for the CDR3 is TGTGCCACCAGTACCCGTCTACAGGGATACTATGGCTACACCTTC. It yields the protein CATSTRLQGYYGYTF.

CDR3 DNA: TGTGCCAGCAGTTTCAGGGGGCGAGGTGAAGCTTTCTTT. Translation gives CASSFRGRGEAFF. The rearrangement links TRBV27 to TRBJ1-1, with 8 bases matching TRBD1. Germline values: CDR1 MNHEY, CDR2 SMNVEV (reference sequence). The J segment lost 7 bases and the V segment lost 3 bases, leaving 4 bases of the junction unmatched. The CDR3 length is 13 residues.

This clone was counted only a few times. J is TRBJ1-3 and V is TRBV12-3 or TRBV12-4; maybe TRBD1 (5 bases). V was shortened by 4 bases and J by 3 bases, with 7 bases between the two germline ends. The CDR3 covers 13 residues. In DNA, the CDR3 is TGTGCCAGCAGTTCTGACAGTGGAAACACCATATATTTT. The encoded protein is CASSSDSGNTIYF.

For this clone: One end of the junction varies from germline; a read error may be responsible. Here the CDR3 reads CVSGWDLLTGELFF. The CDR3 coding sequence is TGCGTCAGCGGATGGGACTTACTTACCGGGGAGCTGTTTTTT. The V and J genes are TRBV5-1 and TRBJ2-2, with a possible D match to TRBD2 (6 bases). The germline CDR1 and CDR2 sequences are SGHRS and YFSETQ. The CDR3 totals 14 residues. The whole variable domain, filled in from reference TRBV5-1 and TRBJ2-2, reads KAGVTQTPRYLIKTRGQQVTLSCSPISGHRSVSWYQQTPGQGLQFLFEYFSETQRNKGNFPGRFSGRQFSNSRSEMNVSTLELGDSALYLCVSGWDLLTGELFFGEGSRLTVL.

As DNA, the CDR3 is TGTGCCGCCTCTACAGGGTCTGGGGCCAACGTCCTGACTTTC. It yields the protein CAASTGSGANVLTF. The chain is built from TRBV30 and TRBJ2-6; TRBD1 might be the D (6 bases). CDR1 GTSNPN and CDR2 SVGIG come from the germline V gene (reference sequence). The V gene lost 8 bases and the J gene lost 1 base, with 12 bases spanning the gap. This CDR3 contains 14 residues.

The rearrangement uses TRBV14 and TRBJ2-1; 7 nucleotides line up with TRBD1. This CDR3 contains 13 residues. Germline-derived CDR1 and CDR2 are SGHDN and FVKESK. The V segment lost 0 bases and the J segment 10 bases; nucleotides outside the gene matches: 3. The CDR3: CASSQDMGQEQFF. In nucleotides, the CDR3 is TGTGCCAGCAGCCAAGATATGGGACAGGAGCAGTTCTTC.

The chain joins TRBV2 to TRBJ1-5; no clear D gene. CDR1 is SNHLY and CDR2 is FYNNEI in the germline V gene. Trimming removed 6 bases from V and 5 bases from J, with 8 bases in between. The CDR3 extends over 12 amino acids. In nucleotides, the CDR3 is TGTGCCAGCAGCCTGCTCCATCAGCCCCAGCATTTT. It encodes CASSLLHQPQHF. The whole variable domain, remainder taken from reference TRBV2 and TRBJ1-5, is EPEVTQTPSHQVTQMGQEVILRCVPISNHLYFYWYRQILGQKVEFLVSFYNNEISEKSEIFDDQFSVERPDGSNFTLKIRSTKLEDSAMYFCASSLLHQPQHFGDGTRLSIL.

V is TRBV18 and J is TRBJ2-1; TRBD1 aligns across 9 bases. Germline values: CDR1 KGHSH, CDR2 LQKENI. After removal of 1 base from V and 9 bases from J, the junction contained 7 bases not matched to a gene. The CDR3 sequence is 15 residues long. The CDR3 DNA sequence: TGTGCCAGCTCACCACAAATGACAGGGGGGGGTGAGCAGTTCTTC. Its translation: CASSPQMTGGGEQFF.

V and J are TRBV4-1 and TRBJ1-3, with D possibly matching TRBD1 (5 bases). Germline V CDR1 and CDR2: MGHRA, YSYEKL. This CDR3 is 17 amino acids long. Trimming left V 0 bases short and J 0 bases short, with 12 bases between. The CDR3 DNA sequence: TGCGCCAGCAGCCAAGATCGGGGGGTTTTCTCTGGAAACACCATATATTTT. The encoded protein is CASSQDRGVFSGNTIYF.